The rows below give T cell receptor beta chains drawn from one sample of a study of CD8+ T cells in alopecia areata. TCRdb keeps only in-frame clones here, not all; method: immunoSEQ multiplex PCR. This sample carries some 110,000 clones, roughly 55% of them seen once, and the ten largest clones take more than 10%. The specimen was CD8+ T cells sorted from blood, collected at week 24, from a patient treated with tofacitinib. Every receptor here comes from a human donor with alopecia areata. Each CDR3 is given with its conserved first and last residue. A D gene is named only where the DNA matches it firmly. Expanded clones are given a class, and other clones once, few, many or no size at all.

d_call: .; clone_size: few; v_call: TRBV11-2; j_call: TRBJ1-5; cdr3_aa: CASSWDKNQPQHF; cdr3_nt: TGTGCCAGCAGCTGGGACAAAAATCAGCCCCAGCATTTT
d_call: .; clone_size: .; v_call: TRBV9; j_call: TRBJ2-2; cdr3_aa: CASSVVEGAGELFF; cdr3_nt: TGTGCCAGCAGCGTAGTTGAAGGGGCCGGGGAGCTGTTTTTT
d_call: TRBD1; clone_size: .; v_call: TRBV7-9; j_call: TRBJ1-1; cdr3_aa: CASRSGGNTEAFF; cdr3_nt: TGTGCCAGCAGATCAGGGGGGAACACTGAAGCTTTCTTT
d_call: .; clone_size: few; v_call: TRBV27; j_call: TRBJ2-3; cdr3_aa: CASSLSVIVDTQYF; cdr3_nt: TGTGCCAGCAGTTTATCCGTGATTGTCGATACGCAGTATTTT
d_call: .; clone_size: .; v_call: TRBV15; j_call: TRBJ2-7; cdr3_aa: CATSSGQSSYEQYF; cdr3_nt: TGTGCCACCAGCAGCGGACAGAGCTCCTACGAGCAGTACTTC
d_call: TRBD2; clone_size: few; v_call: TRBV29-1; j_call: TRBJ2-2; cdr3_aa: CSVRLAGTTRTGELFF; cdr3_nt: TGCAGCGTACGACTAGCGGGGACGACGAGGACCGGGGAGCTGTTTTTT
d_call: TRBD2; clone_size: .; v_call: TRBV7-8; j_call: TRBJ2-5; cdr3_aa: CASSLTSGGKETQYF; cdr3_nt: TGTGCCAGCAGCTTAACTAGCGGGGGGAAGGAGACCCAGTACTTC
d_call: TRBD1; clone_size: .; v_call: TRBV18; j_call: TRBJ1-2; cdr3_aa: CASSPPGTAYGYTF; cdr3_nt: TGTGCCAGCTCACCTCCCGGGACAGCCTATGGCTACACCTTC
d_call: .; clone_size: .; v_call: TRBV7-9; j_call: TRBJ1-5; cdr3_aa: CASSLDYSNQPQHF; cdr3_nt: TGTGCCAGCAGCTTAGATTATAGCAATCAGCCCCAGCATTTT
d_call: TRBD1; clone_size: few; v_call: TRBV30; j_call: TRBJ2-7; cdr3_aa: CAWRQGAYEQYF; cdr3_nt: TGTGCCTGGAGACAGGGGGCTTACGAGCAGTACTTC
d_call: .; clone_size: few; v_call: TRBV29-1; j_call: TRBJ2-7; cdr3_aa: CSAWQEGEQYF; cdr3_nt: TGCAGCGCGTGGCAGGAGGGAGAGCAGTACTTC
d_call: .; clone_size: .; v_call: TRBV6-5; j_call: TRBJ1-1; cdr3_aa: CASSYSGVNTEAFF; cdr3_nt: TGTGCCAGCAGTTACTCAGGGGTGAACACTGAAGCTTTCTTT
d_call: .; clone_size: .; v_call: TRBV19; j_call: TRBJ1-5; cdr3_aa: CASATLLEGLNQPQHF; cdr3_nt: TGTGCCAGCGCCACGCTTCTGGAGGGTCTCAATCAGCCCCAGCATTTT
d_call: .; clone_size: .; v_call: TRBV15; j_call: TRBJ2-7; cdr3_aa: CATSSPPGQQYF; cdr3_nt: TGTGCCACCAGCAGTCCTCCGGGACAGCAGTACTTC
d_call: .; clone_size: .; v_call: TRBV14; j_call: TRBJ1-2; cdr3_aa: CASSQAGVHGYTF; cdr3_nt: TGTGCCAGCAGCCAAGCAGGGGTCCATGGCTACACCTTC
d_call: .; clone_size: .; v_call: TRBV10-3; j_call: TRBJ2-6; cdr3_aa: CAISLKQGRSGANVLTF; cdr3_nt: TGTGCCATCAGCCTGAAACAGGGAAGGTCTGGGGCCAACGTCCTGACTTTC
d_call: .; clone_size: few; v_call: TRBV5-6; j_call: TRBJ2-6; cdr3_aa: CASAVQSGANVLTF; cdr3_nt: TGTGCCTCCGCGGTCCAATCTGGGGCCAACGTCCTGACTTTC
d_call: .; clone_size: few; v_call: TRBV21-1; j_call: TRBJ1-5; cdr3_aa: CASSKEGRSNQPQHF; cdr3_nt: TGTGCCAGCAGCAAAGAGGGCCGGAGCAATCAGCCCCAGCATTTT
d_call: TRBD1; clone_size: few; v_call: TRBV19; j_call: TRBJ2-7; cdr3_aa: CASGRQGAGEQYF; cdr3_nt: TGTGCCAGTGGAAGACAGGGGGCGGGAGAGCAGTACTTC
d_call: TRBD2; clone_size: .; v_call: TRBV7-8; j_call: TRBJ2-3; cdr3_aa: CASSPRLAGGATDTQYF; cdr3_nt: TGTGCCAGCAGCCCACGACTAGCGGGGGGTGCAACGGATACGCAGTATTTT
d_call: .; clone_size: .; v_call: TRBV6-6; j_call: TRBJ1-1; cdr3_aa: CASSPSGTNTEAFF; cdr3_nt: TGTGCCAGCAGTCCCTCGGGGACGAACACTGAAGCTTTCTTT
d_call: TRBD1; clone_size: .; v_call: TRBV7-9; j_call: TRBJ2-5; cdr3_aa: CASSLAPGQGGLRETQYF; cdr3_nt: TGTGCCAGCAGCTTAGCCCCGGGACAGGGGGGTTTGCGAGAGACCCAGTACTTC
d_call: .; clone_size: few; v_call: TRBV30; j_call: TRBJ2-7; cdr3_aa: CAWIPGEGYEQYF; cdr3_nt: TGTGCCTGGATACCAGGGGAGGGCTACGAGCAGTACTTC
d_call: TRBD1; clone_size: .; v_call: TRBV27; j_call: TRBJ1-1; cdr3_aa: CASSLSPGTGNTEAFF; cdr3_nt: TGTGCCAGCAGTTTATCTCCAGGGACAGGAAACACTGAAGCTTTCTTT
d_call: .; clone_size: .; v_call: TRBV27; j_call: TRBJ2-6; cdr3_aa: CASSYLRGANVLTF; cdr3_nt: TGTGCCAGCAGTTACCTGCGGGGGGCCAACGTCCTGACTTTC
d_call: TRBD1; clone_size: .; v_call: TRBV10-3; j_call: TRBJ1-2; cdr3_aa: CAISEGTDLTGYTF; cdr3_nt: TGTGCCATCAGTGAGGGGACAGACCTTACGGGCTACACCTTC
d_call: .; clone_size: once; v_call: TRBV27; j_call: TRBJ1-6; cdr3_aa: CASSLVRGNNSPLHF; cdr3_nt: TGTGCCAGCAGTTTAGTCCGAGGCAATAATTCACCCCTCCACTTT
d_call: .; clone_size: .; v_call: TRBV14; j_call: TRBJ2-1; cdr3_aa: CASSERGGLNEQFF; cdr3_nt: TGTGCCAGCAGCGAAAGAGGGGGGCTCAATGAGCAGTTCTTC
d_call: .; clone_size: .; v_call: TRBV5-6; j_call: TRBJ1-2; cdr3_aa: CASSPGQLYYGYTF; cdr3_nt: TGTGCCAGCAGCCCTGGACAGCTATACTATGGCTACACCTTC
d_call: TRBD2; clone_size: .; v_call: TRBV15; j_call: TRBJ2-3; cdr3_aa: CATSRVSGGADTQYF; cdr3_nt: TGTGCCACCAGCAGAGTTAGCGGGGGGGCAGATACGCAGTATTTT
d_call: TRBD2; clone_size: .; v_call: TRBV7-3; j_call: TRBJ2-2; cdr3_aa: CASSPGLAGPMWAGELFF; cdr3_nt: TGTGCCAGCAGCCCAGGACTAGCGGGCCCAATGTGGGCCGGGGAGCTGTTTTTT
d_call: .; clone_size: once; v_call: TRBV27; j_call: TRBJ2-7; cdr3_aa: CASSLSGGPYEQYF; cdr3_nt: TGTGCCAGCAGTTTATCCGGGGGTCCCTACGAGCAGTACTTC
d_call: .; clone_size: .; v_call: TRBV7-9; j_call: TRBJ2-7; cdr3_aa: CASSLTYEQYF; cdr3_nt: TGTGCCAGCAGCCTGACCTACGAGCAGTACTTC
d_call: .; clone_size: few; v_call: TRBV6-4; j_call: TRBJ1-1; cdr3_aa: CAISESSGGNTEAFF; cdr3_nt: TGTGCCATCAGTGAGTCGAGCGGGGGGAACACTGAAGCTTTCTTT
d_call: .; clone_size: .; v_call: TRBV4-1; j_call: TRBJ1-2; cdr3_aa: CASSQGRGAYGYTF; cdr3_nt: TGCGCCAGCAGCCAAGGGAGGGGGGCCTATGGCTACACCTTC
d_call: TRBD2; clone_size: once; v_call: TRBV4-3; j_call: TRBJ2-1; cdr3_aa: CASSPFIDSGGNEQFF; cdr3_nt: TGCGCCAGCAGCCCGTTTATAGATAGCGGGGGCAATGAGCAGTTCTTC
d_call: .; clone_size: many; v_call: TRBV5-6; j_call: TRBJ2-7; cdr3_aa: CASSEQGFSYEQYF; cdr3_nt: TGTGCCAGCAGCGAACAGGGATTCTCCTACGAGCAGTACTTC
d_call: TRBD1; clone_size: .; v_call: TRBV13; j_call: TRBJ1-5; cdr3_aa: CASSRGTDSNQPQHF; cdr3_nt: TGTGCCAGCAGCCGGGGGACAGATAGCAATCAGCCCCAGCATTTT
d_call: .; clone_size: .; v_call: TRBV6-5; j_call: TRBJ1-6; cdr3_aa: CASSVGTGTNSPLHF; cdr3_nt: TGTGCCAGCAGTGTCGGGACGGGGACCAATTCACCCCTCCACTTT
d_call: .; clone_size: .; v_call: TRBV7-9; j_call: TRBJ1-2; cdr3_aa: CASSQGELWGYTF; cdr3_nt: TGTGCCAGCAGCCAAGGGGAACTGTGGGGCTACACCTTC